This is a list of T cell receptor beta chains from one sample in a study of cytomegalovirus exposure and HLA in healthy donors. Assay used: immunoSEQ multiplex PCR; TCRdb lists only in-frame clones, some missing. Among fewer than 200,000 clones, around 80% were seen once, and the ten largest hold about 9.5%. Sequencing was done on a sample of PBMCs. These receptors were obtained from a man aged 18 to 35 in good health and CMV-seropositive. CDR3s include the opening cysteine and the closing phenylalanine or tryptophan. The D gene is left open where the match is weak. Rows give clone size only sometimes, using once, few, many, or a class for an expanded clone.

NA	TRBV4-3	TRBJ2-6	NA	TGCGCCAGCAGCCAAGATCGAGGGTCTGGGGCCAACGTCCTGACTTTC	CASSQDRGSGANVLTF
NA	TRBV11-2	TRBJ1-2	few	TGTGCCAGCAGCTTAGGTACGGGTCCCTATGGCTACACCTTC	CASSLGTGPYGYTF
TRBD1	TRBV5-1	TRBJ2-1	NA	TGCGCCAGCAGTTCTACAGGGGGCAGGGGGTCCTACAATGAGCAGTTCTTC	CASSSTGGRGSYNEQFF
TRBD1	TRBV10-3	TRBJ1-2	once	TGTGCCATCAGTGAGTCGAGACAGGGAATGAGCTATGGCTACACCTTC	CAISESRQGMSYGYTF
NA	TRBV15	TRBJ2-3	NA	TGTGCCACCAGCAGAGTCACAGGGGGGGGTACAGATACGCAGTATTTT	CATSRVTGGGTDTQYF
TRBD2	TRBV7-9	TRBJ2-3	few	TGTGCCAGCAGCCACGCGGGGGGCAGGTCCGGCACAGATACGCAGTATTTT	CASSHAGGRSGTDTQYF
NA	TRBV5-6	TRBJ2-5	NA	TGTGCCAGCAGCAAAACGACTCAAGAGACCCAGTACTTC	CASSKTTQETQYF
TRBD1	TRBV6-5	TRBJ1-2	few	TGTGCCACTCAGGTCGAGGGGGCGGGCTATGGCTACACCTTC	CATQVEGAGYGYTF
NA	TRBV7-9	TRBJ2-7	NA	TGTGCCAGCAGCTTAGAGGGGGGGGATTACGAGCAGTACTTC	CASSLEGGDYEQYF
TRBD1	TRBV4-1	TRBJ1-1	NA	TGCGCCAGCAGCTACTTATACAGGGGAAGCGCTGAAGCTTTCTTT	CASSYLYRGSAEAFF
TRBD2	TRBV6-5	TRBJ2-1	NA	TGTGCCAGCAGATTGACTAGCGGGGCGATCAATGAGCGGTTCTTC	CASRLTSGAINERFF
NA	TRBV19	TRBJ1-2	NA	TGTGCCAGTAGTATAGACGACAGCGTCTATGGCTACACCTTC	CASSIDDSVYGYTF
TRBD2	TRBV7-2	TRBJ2-1	NA	TGTGCCAGCAGCCTACTAGCGGACGCCTACAATGAGCAGTTCTTC	CASSLLADAYNEQFF
TRBD2	TRBV9	TRBJ2-1	NA	TGTGCCAGCAGCGTAACTAGCGGTCCCAATGAGCAGTTCTTC	CASSVTSGPNEQFF
TRBD2	TRBV27	TRBJ2-1	few	TGTGCCAGCAGTTCTGGGACTAGCGGAAAAAATGAGCAGTTCTTC	CASSSGTSGKNEQFF
NA	TRBV5-6	TRBJ1-6	NA	TGTGCCAGCAGCTTGGCAGGACACAGCCTTAATTCACCCCTCCACTTT	CASSLAGHSLNSPLHF
TRBD1	TRBV9	TRBJ1-1	NA	TGTGCCAGCAGCGTGGGACAGGGTTTGGGGACTGAAGCTTTCTTT	CASSVGQGLGTEAFF
NA	TRBV5-1	TRBJ1-5	NA	TGCGCCAGCAGCCCAGGTGGGGAGGTGAATCAGCCCCAGCATTTT	CASSPGGEVNQPQHF
NA	TRBV19	TRBJ1-5	NA	TGTGCCAGCACCCCCGACGGAGGTCTCAATCAGCCCCAGCATTTT	CASTPDGGLNQPQHF
TRBD1	TRBV7-6	TRBJ2-5	NA	TGTGCCAGCAGCCAGCAAACAGGGGGTGGAGAGACCCAGTACTTC	CASSQQTGGGETQYF
TRBD1	TRBV15	TRBJ1-2	NA	TGTGCCACCTCTCCCAGGAACCTTAACCGGGACAGCCAGGGTTATGGCTACACCTTC	CATSPRNLNRDSQGYGYTF
NA	TRBV11-1	TRBJ2-3	NA	TGTGCCAGCAGCCCGCGGGGGCCCCAAGGAGATACGCAGTATTTT	CASSPRGPQGDTQYF
NA	TRBV6-5	TRBJ2-7	NA	TGTGCCAGCAGTTACTCGAGGGCAGCTTACTACGAGCAGTACTTC	CASSYSRAAYYEQYF
NA	TRBV29-1	TRBJ1-1	NA	TGCAGCGTTGAAGTTCCCCTTGGCAGGGTGAACACTGAAGCTTTCTTT	CSVEVPLGRVNTEAFF
NA	TRBV19	TRBJ2-3	NA	TGTGCCAGTAGTATAGGTCTAGCGGATACGCAGTATTTT	CASSIGLADTQYF
TRBD1	TRBV30	TRBJ1-5	NA	TGTGCCTGGAGTACAGGGGGCGTTCAGCCCCAGCATTTT	CAWSTGGVQPQHF
NA	TRBV19	TRBJ1-4	NA	TGTGCCAGTAGTACCGGGATCCCGGGTGAAAAACTGTTTTTT	CASSTGIPGEKLFF
TRBD1	TRBV18	TRBJ1-1	NA	TGTGCCAGCTCACCCCTGGGACAGATGAACACTGAAGCTTTCTTT	CASSPLGQMNTEAFF
NA	TRBV7-9	TRBJ2-3	NA	TGTGCCAGCAGCTGGAGGGAGGCAGATACGCAGTATTTT	CASSWREADTQYF
TRBD2	TRBV5-1	TRBJ2-5	NA	TGCGCCAGCGGAGGGACTAGTCAAGAGACCCAGTACTTC	CASGGTSQETQYF
TRBD2	TRBV5-1	TRBJ2-3	NA	TGCGCCAGCAGCGCCCGAATGACTAGCGGGGGGCCTCCCAGTCCCACAGATACGCAGTATTTT	CASSARMTSGGPPSPTDTQYF
TRBD1	TRBV18	TRBJ1-1	NA	TGTGCCAGCTCACCGACGGGACAGGTGAACACTGAAGCTTTCTTT	CASSPTGQVNTEAFF
NA	TRBV27	TRBJ1-2	NA	TGTGCCAGCAGTTTATCGACTGGGTTTTTTAGTCCTTCCTTATCCGGCTACACCTTC	CASSLSTGFFSPSLSGYTF
NA	TRBV7-9	TRBJ2-3	NA	TGTTCCAGCAGCTTCGCAGGGCTGGATACTCGAGATACGCAGTATTTT	CSSSFAGLDTRDTQYF
TRBD1	TRBV29-1	TRBJ2-2	NA	TGCAGCGCCCGGGCAGGGGGCAACACCGGGGAGCTGTTTTTT	CSARAGGNTGELFF
TRBD2	TRBV4-3	TRBJ2-1	NA	TGCGCCAGCAGCCAAGATAAATACGGGGGGGCAGATAATGAGCAGTTCTTC	CASSQDKYGGADNEQFF
TRBD2	TRBV9	TRBJ2-2	few	TGTGCCAGCAGCGTAGTGGCGGGAGGGCCTGGCGGGGAGCTGTTTTTT	CASSVVAGGPGGELFF
TRBD1	TRBV4-1	TRBJ2-5	few	TGCGCCAGCAGCCACCAACTGCGACAGGGGGCGGGAGAGACCCAGTACTTC	CASSHQLRQGAGETQYF
NA	TRBV27	TRBJ1-2	NA	TGTGCCAGCAGTTTATCGTCAGGAACCCCAGGGGGCTACACCTTC	CASSLSSGTPGGYTF
NA	TRBV7-2	TRBJ1-5	NA	TGTGCCAGCAGCTTAGTTGGGCAATACAATCAGCCCCAGCATTTT	CASSLVGQYNQPQHF
TRBD2	TRBV18	TRBJ2-7	NA	TGTGCCAGCTCACCCTCAAGCCTAGCGGGAGGGCCTTCCTACGAGCAGTACTTC	CASSPSSLAGGPSYEQYF
NA	TRBV2	TRBJ1-1	NA	TGTGCCAGCAGCCGCGGGGTTTTCAGCACTGAAGCTTTCTTT	CASSRGVFSTEAFF
TRBD1	TRBV9	TRBJ2-5	NA	TGTGCCAGCAACTCCGGGGACAGGGGACACGAGACCCAGTACTTC	CASNSGDRGHETQYF
NA	TRBV11-2	TRBJ1-3	NA	TGTGCCAGCAGCCTACAGCTCTCTGGAAACACCATATATTTT	CASSLQLSGNTIYF
NA	TRBV5-1	TRBJ1-1	NA	TGCGCCAGCAGCTTGGGAGGAGAAAACACTGAAGCTTTCTTT	CASSLGGENTEAFF
TRBD2	TRBV19	TRBJ2-3	NA	TGTGCCAGTAGTGCCCCTGGCGGGGGTAGCACAGATACGCAGTATTTT	CASSAPGGGSTDTQYF